This TCR beta chain was sequenced for a study of shared clonotypes between healthy human individuals. Sequencing used immunoSEQ multiplex PCR; TCRdb keeps in-frame clones, though not all of them. The data show 2 million to 3 million clones, approximately 94% seen once. Unmatched junction bases numbered 11, after V lost 6 bases and J lost 8 bases. Germline CDR1 and CDR2: MNHEY and SMNVEV (reference sequence). This CDR3 has 15 residues. This TCR derives from a young man in good health. The V and J genes are TRBV27 and TRBJ2-2; 8 bases are shared with TRBD1. Sequencing input: naive CD4+ T cells sorted from blood. Subset meaning: CD45RA+ positively selected. The CDR3 DNA sequence: TGTGCCAGCAGACCATGGACAGGGTTGACTGGGGAGCTGTTTTTT. Its translation: CASRPWTGLTGELFF.